These 9 T cell receptor beta chains came from one sample sequenced in a study of CD8 T cells in Susac syndrome. Random hexamers were used to reverse transcribe the RNA input (about 0.5 to 1 ug). In TCRdb, the immunoSEQ multiplex PCR reads were re-called with MiXCR into one record per CDR3 protein. The sample yields 110,000 or so distinct CDR3 sequences, around 92% seen once. Material: CD4+ T cells from PBMCs. These receptors all stem from a human donor with multiple sclerosis.

This chain uses TRBV29-1 with TRBJ1-1; D possibly corresponds to TRBD1 (5 bases). CDR3 size: 14 residues. Germline CDR1 is SQVTM and CDR2 is ANQGSEA. V dropped 6 bases and J dropped 4 bases, with 18 bases sitting between them. The CDR3 loop is CSVPSSRASTEAFF. DNA of the CDR3: TGCAGCGTACCAAGCTCCAGGGCGAGCACTGAAGCTTTCTTT.

The V and J genes are TRBV18 and TRBJ2-2; TRBD2 might be the D (6 bases). Germline CDR1 KGHSH, CDR2 LQKENI. The CDR3 spans 16 residues. Trimming took 5 bases from V and 3 from J, leaving 16 bases between them. CDR3 amino acids: CASSSSAGSDTGELFF. The CDR3 bases are TGTGCCAGCTCATCCTCGGCGGGGTCGGACACCGGGGAGCTGTTTTTT.

The CDR3 is CSVEDGTGNTIYF. In DNA, the CDR3 is TGCAGCGTTGAAGACGGAACTGGAAACACCATATATTTT. This chain uses TRBV29-1 with TRBJ1-3, with D uncertain. V dropped 0 bases and J dropped 2 bases, with 5 bases sitting between them. The V gene's germline CDR1 is SQVTM and CDR2 ANQGSEA. This CDR3 is built from 13 residues. The full variable domain, in which reference TRBV29-1 and TRBJ1-3 provide the parts outside the CDR3, is SAVISQKPSRDICQRGTSLTIQCQVDSQVTMMFWYRQQPGQSLTLIATANQGSEATYESGFVIDKFPISRPNLTFSTLTVSNMSPEDSSIYLCSVEDGTGNTIYFGEGSWLTVV.

V gene TRBV13 combines with J gene TRBJ1-6; D not certain. V lost 5 bases, J lost 2 bases, and 7 bases lay in between. Germline V lookup: CDR1 PRHDT, CDR2 FYEKMQ (reference sequence). The CDR3 loop spans 14 amino acids. The CDR3 loop reads CASSPQPYNSPLHF. The CDR3 nucleotides read TGTGCCAGCAGCCCCCAGCCCTATAATTCACCCCTCCACTTT.

The chain links TRBV3-1 to TRBJ1-4; possible D gene TRBD1, 6 bases. This CDR3 is 15 amino acids long. V shed 5 bases and J shed 3 bases, with 13 bases lying between them. Germline V CDR1 and CDR2: LGHDT, YNNKEL (reference sequence). DNA for the CDR3: TGTGCCAGCAGCTTCTACAGGGTTGCTAATGAAAAACTGTTTTTT. Translating gives CASSFYRVANEKLFF.

The rearrangement uses TRBV19 and TRBJ1-1; TRBD1 is a possible D gene (6 bases). Germline V lookup: CDR1 LNHDA, CDR2 SQIVND (reference sequence). The V gene lost 4 bases and the J gene lost 4 bases, with 22 bases spanning the gap. CDR3 length: 17 amino acids. For the CDR3, the DNA is TGTGCCAGTAGTACCACCAACAGGGAGGTAGGGCCCACTGAAGCTTTCTTT. Its protein product is CASSTTNREVGPTEAFF.

This clonotype was counted between two and nine times. The V and J genes are TRBV7-2 and TRBJ2-5; D is unclear. CDR1 SGHTA and CDR2 FQGNSA come from the germline V gene. Between the trimmed V and J ends, which lost 8 bases and 0 bases, there was a span of 4 bases. This CDR3 comprises 11 residues. The CDR3 bases are TGTGCCAGCGGGAACCAAGAGACCCAGTACTTC. Its translation is CASGNQETQYF.

V gene TRBV6-4 combines with J gene TRBJ2-1; 8 nucleotides agree with TRBD1. J lost 6 bases, V lost 0 bases, and 7 bases had no gene match. In germline, CDR1 is MRHNA, CDR2 SNTAGT. The CDR3 contains 16 residues. In DNA, the CDR3 is TGTGCCAGCAGTGACTCGAAGGGCAGGGGGCTCAATGAGCAGTTCTTC. Residues: CASSDSKGRGLNEQFF.

The V call is TRBV5-1, the J call TRBJ2-1; 10 bases agree with TRBD2. The end of the DNA aligns better with TRBJ2-7, so the J call may be wrong. The CDR3 runs 15 residues. CDR1 and CDR2 (germline): SGHRS, YFSETQ. CDR3 loop: CASSLEASGGDEQYF. In DNA form, the CDR3 reads TGCGCCAGCAGCTTGGAGGCTAGCGGGGGTGACGAGCAGTACTTC.